The rows below give T cell receptor beta chains drawn from one sample of a study of T cell responses to AZD1222 COVID-19 vaccine. Produced via immunoSEQ multiplex PCR; TCRdb's table is partial and in-frame only. The profile shows 100,000 to 150,000 clones, 80% to 90% of them singletons. The sequences come from peripheral blood, collected 28 days after the second AZD1222 dose. These TCRs come from an adult who received the AZD1222 COVID-19 vaccine. Both conserved end residues are part of each CDR3. Fields, in order: V gene, D gene, clone size, J gene, CDR3 protein, CDR3 DNA. D genes are given only for firm matches. Clone sizes are given selectively: once, few, many, or a class where the clone is expanded.

v_call: TRBV28; d_call: .; clone_size: .; j_call: TRBJ2-2; cdr3_aa: CASSSQAYTGELFF; cdr3_nt: TGTGCCAGCTCCTCACAAGCCTACACCGGGGAGCTGTTTTTT
v_call: TRBV3-1/TRBV3-2; d_call: .; clone_size: few; j_call: TRBJ2-2; cdr3_aa: CASSHGGQTRGVGTGELFF; cdr3_nt: TGTGCCAGCAGCCATGGTGGGCAAACGAGGGGAGTAGGCACCGGGGAGCTGTTTTTT
v_call: TRBV5-1; d_call: TRBD1; clone_size: .; j_call: TRBJ1-6; cdr3_aa: CASRGGQGDSPLHF; cdr3_nt: TGCGCCAGCAGGGGGGGACAGGGAGATTCACCCCTCCACTTT
v_call: TRBV12-3/TRBV12-4; d_call: .; clone_size: .; j_call: TRBJ1-1; cdr3_aa: CASSLGTGAAFF; cdr3_nt: TGTGCCAGCAGTTTAGGGACTGGCGCGGCTTTCTTT
v_call: TRBV12-3/TRBV12-4; d_call: .; clone_size: .; j_call: TRBJ2-1; cdr3_aa: CASSSAGNNEQFF; cdr3_nt: TGTGCCAGCAGTTCCGCCGGGAACAATGAGCAGTTCTTC
v_call: TRBV30; d_call: .; clone_size: .; j_call: TRBJ1-1; cdr3_aa: CAWGGDTEAFF; cdr3_nt: TGTGCCTGGGGGGGGGACACTGAAGCTTTCTTT
v_call: TRBV7-9; d_call: TRBD2; clone_size: .; j_call: TRBJ2-1; cdr3_aa: CASSLGLAGGTFSYNEQFF; cdr3_nt: TGTGCCAGCAGCTTAGGACTAGCGGGGGGAACATTCTCCTACAATGAGCAGTTCTTC
v_call: TRBV2; d_call: .; clone_size: .; j_call: TRBJ2-5; cdr3_aa: CASRVTDLGETQYF; cdr3_nt: TGTGCCAGCAGGGTCACGGACCTCGGGGAGACCCAGTACTTC
v_call: TRBV28; d_call: .; clone_size: .; j_call: TRBJ1-2; cdr3_aa: CASSETGTSFYGYTF; cdr3_nt: TGTGCCAGCAGCGAAACAGGGACGTCCTTCTATGGCTACACCTTC
v_call: TRBV14; d_call: .; clone_size: .; j_call: TRBJ1-6; cdr3_aa: CASSQEVGSSPLHF; cdr3_nt: TGTGCCAGCAGCCAAGAAGTTGGATCTTCACCCCTCCACTTT
v_call: TRBV2; d_call: .; clone_size: .; j_call: TRBJ1-4; cdr3_aa: CAGGSGPATNEKLFF; cdr3_nt: TGTGCCGGGGGGTCAGGCCCTGCAACTAATGAAAAACTGTTTTTT
v_call: TRBV29-1; d_call: TRBD1; clone_size: .; j_call: TRBJ1-5; cdr3_aa: CSVKIGTGEVQPQHF; cdr3_nt: TGCAGCGTTAAAATCGGGACAGGGGAGGTTCAGCCCCAGCATTTT
v_call: TRBV4-2; d_call: .; clone_size: .; j_call: TRBJ1-1; cdr3_aa: CASSPREGVTEAFF; cdr3_nt: TGTGCCAGCAGCCCTCGGGAGGGGGTTACTGAAGCTTTCTTT
v_call: TRBV20-1; d_call: .; clone_size: .; j_call: TRBJ2-1; cdr3_aa: CSAVWTEQFF; cdr3_nt: TGCAGTGCGGTTTGGACGGAGCAGTTCTTC
v_call: TRBV2; d_call: .; clone_size: .; j_call: TRBJ2-7; cdr3_aa: CASTAGSYEQYF; cdr3_nt: TGTGCCAGCACAGCAGGATCCTACGAGCAGTACTTC
v_call: TRBV30; d_call: .; clone_size: .; j_call: TRBJ1-6; cdr3_aa: CAWCIGGTSNSPLHF; cdr3_nt: TGTGCCTGGTGTATCGGGGGAACCTCAAATTCACCCCTCCACTTT
v_call: TRBV3-1/TRBV3-2; d_call: .; clone_size: .; j_call: TRBJ2-1; cdr3_aa: CASSDRNEQFF; cdr3_nt: TGTGCCAGCAGCGACCGTAATGAGCAGTTCTTC
v_call: TRBV18; d_call: TRBD2; clone_size: .; j_call: TRBJ2-3; cdr3_aa: CASSQFGTSGTDTQYF; cdr3_nt: TGTGCCAGCTCACAGTTTGGGACTAGCGGCACAGATACGCAGTATTTT
v_call: TRBV2; d_call: .; clone_size: .; j_call: TRBJ1-6; cdr3_aa: CASRAERTSPLHF; cdr3_nt: TGTGCCAGCAGGGCAGAACGGACATCACCCCTCCACTTT
v_call: TRBV12-3/TRBV12-4; d_call: TRBD1; clone_size: .; j_call: TRBJ1-4; cdr3_aa: CASSLRQGGKLFF; cdr3_nt: TGTGCCAGCAGTTTACGACAGGGGGGAAAACTGTTTTTT
v_call: TRBV10-3; d_call: TRBD1; clone_size: few; j_call: TRBJ2-1; cdr3_aa: CAITSTGNNEQFF; cdr3_nt: TGTGCCATCACTTCGACAGGGAACAATGAGCAGTTCTTC
v_call: TRBV5-1; d_call: .; clone_size: once; j_call: TRBJ2-7; cdr3_aa: CASSGGQTYEQYF; cdr3_nt: TGCGCCAGCAGCGGGGGACAAACCTACGAGCAGTACTTC
v_call: TRBV15; d_call: TRBD2; clone_size: .; j_call: TRBJ2-2; cdr3_aa: CATSRAGLAGTGELFF; cdr3_nt: TGTGCCACCAGCAGAGCAGGACTAGCGGGAACCGGGGAGCTGTTTTTT
v_call: TRBV5-6; d_call: .; clone_size: many; j_call: TRBJ2-7; cdr3_aa: CASSYAGTYEQYF; cdr3_nt: TGTGCCAGCAGCTATGCAGGGACCTACGAGCAGTACTTC
v_call: TRBV7-2; d_call: .; clone_size: .; j_call: TRBJ1-1; cdr3_aa: CASSSDIQNTEAFF; cdr3_nt: TGTGCCAGCAGCTCGGACATACAGAACACTGAAGCTTTCTTT
v_call: TRBV10-3; d_call: .; clone_size: .; j_call: TRBJ2-7; cdr3_aa: CAISESSGWRLNEQYF; cdr3_nt: TGTGCCATCAGTGAGTCTTCAGGATGGAGGCTTAACGAGCAGTACTTC
v_call: TRBV5-6; d_call: .; clone_size: .; j_call: TRBJ1-2; cdr3_aa: CASSLGQVNYGYTF; cdr3_nt: TGTGCCAGCAGCTTGGGGCAGGTCAACTATGGCTACACCTTC